Each of the 16 T cell receptor beta chains below was sequenced from the same sample in a study of shared clonotypes between healthy human individuals. The assay was immunoSEQ multiplex PCR, and TCRdb's table has in-frame clones only and misses some. The profile shows roughly 2,300,000 clones, 85% to 95% of them singletons. Sequenced: naive CD4+ T cells from PBMCs. The subset is: CD45RA+ positively selected. The origin of the receptors is a man between 18 and 29 years old in good health. Some clones in this sample may be carry-over from other donors' samples.

CDR3 in amino acids: CASSLVGQGFVGVTQYF. The CDR3 DNA follows: TGCGCCAGCAGCTTGGTGGGACAGGGTTTTGTCGGGGTGACCCAGTACTTC. The rearrangement links TRBV5-1 to TRBJ2-5; 9 bases align to TRBD1. V gave up 0 bases and J gave up 7 bases; unmatched junction bases: 13. Looked up from germline, CDR1 is SGHRS and CDR2 is YFSETQ. The CDR3 has 17 amino acids.

This CDR3 reads CASRRFGGLNQPQHF. In DNA form, the CDR3 reads TGTGCCAGCAGGAGATTCGGGGGCCTAAATCAGCCCCAGCATTTT. This rearrangement joins TRBV28 to TRBJ1-5; possibly TRBD1 for D (6 bases). Between the trimmed V and J ends, which lost 6 bases and 4 bases, there was a span of 16 bases. CDR3 length: 15 amino acids. Germline values: CDR1 MDHEN, CDR2 SYDVKM.

Note on this clone: Other nucleotide sequences in the sample specify the same CDR3. The CDR3 loop reads CAWSSGTGSYEQYF. The CDR3 DNA is TGTGCCTGGAGTTCCGGGACAGGTTCCTACGAGCAGTACTTC. The chain uses TRBV30 and TRBJ2-7; 8 nucleotides agree with TRBD1. Trimming at V came to 2 bases and at J to 1 base, leaving 4 bases not matched to a gene. Germline V lookup: CDR1 GTSNPN, CDR2 SVGIG (reference sequence). The CDR3 is 14 amino acids.

The chain carries TRBV7-9 and TRBJ1-2; D perhaps matches TRBD1 (6 bases). In germline, CDR1 is SEHNR, CDR2 FQNEAQ (reference sequence). With 5 bases removed from V and 3 bases from J, the gap between germline ends came to 22 bases. The CDR3 is 17 amino acids. The CDR3, as DNA: TGTGCCAGCAGCCCCAGGTGGGGGCAGGGGATTCACTATGGCTACACCTTC. The encoded protein is CASSPRWGQGIHYGYTF.

The chain uses TRBV7-2 and TRBJ2-5; no firm D call. Judging by the DNA end, TRBJ2-7 fits better; the J call may be wrong. In germline, CDR1 is SGHTA, CDR2 FQGNSA. The CDR3 extends over 13 amino acids. CDR3: CASSLDQVYEQYF. The CDR3 coding sequence is TGTGCCAGCAGCCTTGACCAGGTCTACGAGCAGTACTTC.

CDR3 coding DNA: TGTGCCTGGAGTGATGGGACTAGCTATGGGACCCAGTACTTC. Its translation is CAWSDGTSYGTQYF. The gene calls are TRBV30 and TRBJ2-5, with 9 nucleotides matching TRBD2. CDR1 is GTSNPN, CDR2 SVGIG, per germline (reference sequence). The CDR3 contains 14 residues. Trimming removed 1 base from V and 7 bases from J; junction bases left unmatched: 7. Full variable domain (outside the CDR3, taken from reference TRBV30 and TRBJ2-5): SQTIHQWPATLVQPVGSPLSLECTVEGTSNPNLYWYRQAAGRGLQLLFYSVGIGQISSEVPQNLSASRPQDRQFILSSKKLLLSDSGFYLCAWSDGTSYGTQYFGPGTRLLVL.

The chain is built from TRBV28 and TRBJ2-3; D is unresolved. CDR1 and CDR2 from the germline V gene are MDHEN and SYDVKM. The CDR3 runs to 14 residues. The V gene lost 8 bases and the J gene lost 0 bases, with 12 bases spanning the gap. CDR3 in amino acids: CASWTQTSTDTQYF. The CDR3 DNA reads as TGTGCCAGCTGGACGCAAACTAGCACAGATACGCAGTATTTT. Looking up the rest from reference TRBV28 and TRBJ2-3 gives the full variable domain: DVKVTQSSRYLVKRTGEKVFLECVQDMDHENMFWYRQDPGLGLRLIYFSYDVKMKEKGDIPEGYSVSREKKERFSLILESASTNQTSMYLCASWTQTSTDTQYFGPGTRLTVL.

This chain links TRBV7-9 with TRBJ2-7; D call uncertain. Germline assignment: CDR1 SEHNR and CDR2 FQNEAQ (reference sequence). V lost 8 bases to trimming and J lost 4 bases, with 9 bases between them. The CDR3 is made up of 11 amino acids. CDR3 sequence reads: CASAWSYEQYF. The CDR3 DNA reads TGTGCCAGCGCGTGGAGTTACGAGCAGTACTTC.

About this clone: The identical CDR3 is also encoded by other nucleotide sequences in the sample. V is TRBV27 and J is TRBJ2-3; no clear D gene. Germline V gene data show CDR1 as MNHEY and CDR2 as SMNVEV (reference sequence). CDR3 size: 12 residues. V shed 2 bases and J shed 6 bases, with 6 bases lying between them. CDR3 loop: CASSLLGDTQYF. The CDR3 coding sequence is TGTGCCAGCAGTTTACTTGGGGATACGCAGTATTTT.

The chain joins TRBV4-2 to TRBJ2-7; the D gene could be TRBD1 or TRBD2 (5 bases each). Trimming stripped 1 base from V and 2 bases from J, with 12 bases between. The CDR3 contains 15 residues. Germline V lookup: CDR1 LGHNA, CDR2 YNFKEQ. CDR3 sequence reads: CASSQVRGRPYEQYF. The CDR3, as DNA: TGTGCCAGCAGCCAAGTCCGGGGACGGCCCTACGAGCAGTACTTC.

The V and J genes are TRBV9 and TRBJ2-1; 12 bases map to TRBD2. V was clipped by 4 bases and J by 3 bases; unmatched bases: 8. Germline V gene data show CDR1 as SGDLS and CDR2 as YYNGEE. This CDR3 contains 17 residues. The CDR3 region is CASSPVETSGGYNEQFF. CDR3 in DNA: TGTGCCAGCAGCCCAGTGGAGACTAGCGGGGGCTACAATGAGCAGTTCTTC.

This clone was detected only once. V and J are TRBV2 and TRBJ2-3; 11 positions agree with TRBD2. With 7 bases clipped from V and 3 bases from J, the junction kept 3 bases outside the gene matches. The CDR3 is made up of 14 amino acids. CDR1 is SNHLY and CDR2 is FYNNEI in the germline V gene. The CDR3 loop reads CASILAGVTDTQYF. The CDR3 DNA reads TGTGCCAGCATACTAGCGGGAGTGACAGATACGCAGTATTTT. The full variable domain, with the rest looked up from reference TRBV2 and TRBJ2-3, is EPEVTQTPSHQVTQMGQEVILRCVPISNHLYFYWYRQILGQKVEFLVSFYNNEISEKSEIFDDQFSVERPDGSNFTLKIRSTKLEDSAMYFCASILAGVTDTQYFGPGTRLTVL.

With respect to this clone: Other DNA sequences from this sample encode an identical CDR3 as well. J is TRBJ2-3 and V is TRBV6-5; D gene ambiguous. The CDR3 loop spans 11 amino acids. Germline assignment: CDR1 MNHEY and CDR2 SVGAGI. The V and J ends lost 5 bases and 6 bases respectively, with 6 bases between them. CDR3 sequence reads: CASSARDTQYF. Here the CDR3 DNA reads TGTGCCAGCAGTGCTCGGGATACGCAGTATTTT.

The sample holds a few counts of this clone. The J gene is TRBJ1-2, the V gene TRBV6-4; D might be TRBD1 (6 bases). V lost 6 bases and J lost 8, with 16 bases in between. The CDR3 length is 13 residues. Germline CDR1 is MRHNA and CDR2 is SNTAGT. For the CDR3, the DNA is TGTGCCAGCAGGGCCCTAGGGGGGGCCGGCTACACCTTC. Protein: CASRALGGAGYTF.

The CDR3 DNA is TGTGCCAGCAGCAACAGGGTTTTCACAGATACGCAGTATTTT. It codes for CASSNRVFTDTQYF. The chain recombines TRBV21-1 with TRBJ2-3; the table's D call, TRBD1, has no DNA check behind it. TRBV21-1 is flagged as a pseudogene. The CDR3 totals 14 residues.

The V gene is TRBV6-1, the J gene TRBJ2-7; 8 bases align to TRBD1. The CDR3 extends over 15 amino acids. Trimming cost V 5 bases and J 0 bases; bases outside gene matches: 6. Germline V lookup: CDR1 MNHNS, CDR2 SASEGT. The CDR3 DNA is TGTGCCAGCAGTCTTACAGGGGGTAGCTCCTACGAGCAGTACTTC. Residues: CASSLTGGSSYEQYF.